Listed below are T cell receptor beta chains from one sample, sequenced in a study of vaccination and CD4 T cells after COVID-19. One entry per CDR3 protein results from TCRdb running MiXCR on the PCR reads. The sample has around 17,000 distinct CDR3 sequences; under 40% are singletons. These receptors' targets are unknown. Sequenced sample: cultured CD4+ T cells from blood. These receptors were collected from a human donor with COVID-19. CDR3s include the opening cysteine and the closing phenylalanine or tryptophan.

J	V	CDR3
TRBJ2-7	TRBV7-9	CASSLSVGVQYF
TRBJ2-2	TRBV5-1	CASGRTGRSLIWTGELFF
TRBJ1-1	TRBV27	CASSLSRVGVRTEAFF
TRBJ2-3	TRBV7-8	CASSLRGGGTDTQYF
TRBJ1-1	TRBV10-3	CAVTGDLDTEAFF
TRBJ2-3	TRBV5-1	CASSLGAGGHQDTQYF
TRBJ1-3	TRBV18	CASSLLGAAASGNTIYF
TRBJ2-2	TRBV6-5	CASSYSRGLDTGELFF
TRBJ1-2	TRBV20-1	CSAAGDGHTF
TRBJ2-5	TRBV11-2	CASRTASGGLETQYF
TRBJ1-2	TRBV20-1	CSARGIPGTGDGYTF
TRBJ2-1	TRBV19	CASSISDLNEQFF
TRBJ1-2	TRBV7-2	CASSSKGNYGYTF
TRBJ2-1	TRBV7-9	CASSLGDRVNNEQFF
TRBJ1-2	TRBV6-2/TRBV6-3	CASSSGVYGYTF
TRBJ2-1	TRBV7-6	CASSLRLAGGNEQFF
TRBJ1-4	TRBV20-1	CSASKAFRSNEKLFF
TRBJ2-7	TRBV24-1	CATTGMYSYEQYF
TRBJ2-1	TRBV18	CASSPTGTGGNNEQFF
TRBJ2-1	TRBV6-2/TRBV6-3	CASSSRGEQFF
TRBJ2-4	TRBV28	CASSPTGRYNIQYF
TRBJ1-4	TRBV15	CATSRDKQGEKLFF
TRBJ2-5	TRBV7-6	CASSSLAGQETQYF
TRBJ2-1	TRBV20-1	CSARDRRNNEQFF
TRBJ2-7	TRBV6-1	CASSVSSYEQYF
TRBJ2-7	TRBV14	CASRLSGTGEGEQYF
TRBJ1-3	TRBV19	CASGTSNSGNTIYF
TRBJ2-1	TRBV14	CASSQELEGYEQFF
TRBJ2-4	TRBV2	CASSRLDSGENIQYF
TRBJ2-2	TRBV19	CASSIVLVAGELFF
TRBJ2-3	TRBV24-1	CATSDNRRDTDTQYF
TRBJ2-1	TRBV15	CATSRFQDRNNEQFF
TRBJ1-1	TRBV6-1	CASRSGGPDTEAFF
TRBJ2-6	TRBV20-1	CSASARRSFSGANVLTF
TRBJ2-5	TRBV12-3/TRBV12-4	CASSLVGPQPETQYF
TRBJ2-5	TRBV6-1	CASSPPGAQFPQYF
TRBJ2-2	TRBV7-2	CASSFSGNTGELFF
TRBJ1-6	TRBV6-4	CASSSSTGRDSPLHF
TRBJ2-5	TRBV20-1	CSARDTREGSQYF
TRBJ1-6	TRBV6-1	CASSDTGGIPLHF
TRBJ2-3	TRBV20-1	CSAPVDTQYF
TRBJ2-5	TRBV27	CASRRTGTGGGETQYF
TRBJ2-3	TRBV6-5	CASSYGPPSTDTQYF
TRBJ2-5	TRBV7-2	CASSSYFSQETQYF
TRBJ2-4	TRBV28	CASSSPPQNIQYF
TRBJ1-5	TRBV23-1	CASSPWTGGRPLEPQHF
TRBJ2-3	TRBV4-3	CASSQQRTDTQYF
TRBJ1-1	TRBV28	CASSPSQISVVPEAFF
TRBJ1-1	TRBV11-2	CASSLVGTEAFF
TRBJ2-2	TRBV11-3	CASSLGGGLNGELFF
TRBJ2-7	TRBV20-1	CSASPPGGSSYEQYF
TRBJ1-2	TRBV10-3	CAISESLGQGSGYTF
TRBJ2-5	TRBV6-1	CASSELELAGPQYF
TRBJ1-3	TRBV7-6	CASSPPGGNGNTIYF
TRBJ2-7	TRBV6-1	CASSPQGEDEQYF
TRBJ1-6	TRBV7-9	CASSLEVRGAYNSPLHF
TRBJ2-1	TRBV30	CAWGPESGSFF
TRBJ2-5	TRBV20-1	CSASREASRQETQYF
TRBJ1-2	TRBV27	CASTSGQGVGGYTF
TRBJ1-2	TRBV7-2	CASSPGQAYGYTF